Listed here is a single TCR beta chain. The target antigen is unknown. Germline loops: CDR1 MGHRA, CDR2 YSYEKL. There are 16 residues in the CDR3. The ends were cut back, 1 base at V and 2 bases at J, with 14 bases in the middle. These data originate in a study of shared clonotypes between healthy human individuals. Study overall: The cohort had a couple of women and a few men, ages 18 to 49. Study findings and constraints: When naive CD4 clonotypes were compared across a few donors, around 5% were shared. The generation probabilities recorded for non-shared clonotypes fell below those of clonotypes shared by all four donors.

Generated by immunoSEQ multiplex PCR, the TCRdb table keeps only in-frame clones and is missing some. The data hold approximately 810,000 clones, with 80% to 95% observed a single time. Cells designated naive CD8 were CD45RO-negative and were positively selected for CCR7, with terminally differentiated effector memory CD45RA+ cells excluded. The receptor was derived from a young man in good health. The sequenced sample was naive CD8+ T cells sorted from blood. The gene calls are TRBV4-1 and TRBJ2-5; tentative D call: TRBD2 (6 bases). CDR3 DNA sequence: TGCGCCAGCAGCCAAGTCGGGGGTGAGGGGCAAGAGACCCAGTACTTC. Translating it yields CASSQVGGEGQETQYF.